Sequencing of this T cell receptor (beta chain) was carried out in a study of shared clonotypes between healthy human individuals. In the study overall: With ages of 18 to 49, the donors were two women and three men.

As to this clone: No antigen is known for it.

The data were produced by immunoSEQ multiplex PCR, yet TCRdb's version contains in-frame clones alone and is incomplete. This sample yields approximately 2,000,000 clones, of which roughly 95% are seen a single time; about 1.7% belongs to the top ten. Terminally differentiated effector memory CD45RA+ cells were excluded from the naive CD8 cells, which were CD45RO-negative and positively selected for CCR7. Germline CDR1 reads LNHDA; CDR2 reads SQIVND (reference sequence). This CDR3 is built from 14 residues. The V gene lost 6 bases and the J gene lost 4 bases, with 13 bases spanning the gap. General observations from the study: Around 5% of naive CD4 clonotypes were common to four donors. Richness estimates generally favored naive over memory subsets.

Sequencing was performed on naive CD8+ T cells from PBMCs. This chain joins TRBV19 and TRBJ2-1; a weak D match, TRBD2 (5 bases). This receptor was obtained from a man between 18 and 29 years old in good health. Some clones in this sample may be carry-over from other donors' samples. CDR3 in DNA: TGTGCCAGTAGGTCGGCCGGGATATACAATGAGCAGTTCTTC. It codes for CASRSAGIYNEQFF.